This T cell receptor beta chain originates from a study of blood T cell repertoires in COVID-19 (dated by TCRdb to the early 2020s). About the investigation overall: Samples from collaborators originated in the United States, Italy and Spain and spanned both the acute and convalescent phases of COVID-19. A de-identified subject ID, COVID-19 status, age in years and sex were almost always included in the sample metadata. The repertoires were released in a freely available public database intended as a resource for research on the immune response to SARS-CoV-2. Where HLA class I and class II types were available, the types were taken from metadata supplied by the sample provider, not from assay-based typing. Subjects who had been exposed to COVID-19, were actively infected with it, or had recovered from it provided the deeply sampled blood TCRbeta repertoires that made up the dataset. The prospective study material was composed of cDNA or gDNA derived from T cells, B-cell-depleted T cells, or PBMCs. Samples came from the ongoing ImmuneRACE study (first 160 participants) plus 1,254 subjects from 6 global collaborators. The paper as a whole reports these results and caveats: How much clinical and demographic metadata was included differed by source and by participant, and the metadata was provided uncurated.

As regards this clone: Its target antigen remains unknown. Base qualities are not at hand, and no much larger clone is one base apart.

One collaborating source in Seattle enrolled patients while the patients were actively infected and followed the patients over time throughout the course of disease. Collaborating institutions collected whole blood in K2EDTA tubes following their own protocols. For TCRbeta analysis, collaborators shipped samples as frozen whole blood, isolated PBMCs, or DNA extracted from either of those sample types. TCRbeta CDR3 regions were amplified from genomic DNA using the immunoSEQ Assay, a bias-controlled multiplex PCR. In the paper's pipeline: Nucleated cell counts per sample were estimated from amplification of reference gene primers within the assay. To quantify the absolute abundance of each unique TCRbeta CDR3 rearrangement, sequence reads were collapsed and filtered. For each sample, productive Simpson clonality was calculated as the square root of Simpson's diversity index over productive rearrangements. TCRdb re-hosts the immuneACCESS table, in-frame sequences only. Its copies lack some clones; in the studies checked, an unresolved V gene accounts for under half of them, and the cause for the rest is not known. V, J and clone size reflect that table, while D and trimming were determined from the DNA. The sample table holds nearly 110,000 clones, of which 76% were seen once. Clones ranked in the top ten supply more than 5.5% of the sample.

V ends up 6 bases short and J 7 bases short, with an unmatched junction base count of 3. From the cysteine up to the phenylalanine, the CDR3 has a length of 13 residues. Kept here is only the CDR3 DNA, which spans 39 bases and is read in frame from base 1. Taken from the germline V gene (reference sequence), the CDR1 and CDR2 loops are MNHEY and SMNVEV. Material: peripheral blood. The sequence was obtained from an elderly man with COVID-19, enrolled during active disease. Rearrangement joined TRBV27 to TRBJ2-3, and TRBD2 matches 11 of the central bases. The encoded CDR3 is CASRASGGYTQYF. Here is the DNA: TGTGCCAGCAGGGCTAGCGGGGGGTATACGCAGTATTTT.